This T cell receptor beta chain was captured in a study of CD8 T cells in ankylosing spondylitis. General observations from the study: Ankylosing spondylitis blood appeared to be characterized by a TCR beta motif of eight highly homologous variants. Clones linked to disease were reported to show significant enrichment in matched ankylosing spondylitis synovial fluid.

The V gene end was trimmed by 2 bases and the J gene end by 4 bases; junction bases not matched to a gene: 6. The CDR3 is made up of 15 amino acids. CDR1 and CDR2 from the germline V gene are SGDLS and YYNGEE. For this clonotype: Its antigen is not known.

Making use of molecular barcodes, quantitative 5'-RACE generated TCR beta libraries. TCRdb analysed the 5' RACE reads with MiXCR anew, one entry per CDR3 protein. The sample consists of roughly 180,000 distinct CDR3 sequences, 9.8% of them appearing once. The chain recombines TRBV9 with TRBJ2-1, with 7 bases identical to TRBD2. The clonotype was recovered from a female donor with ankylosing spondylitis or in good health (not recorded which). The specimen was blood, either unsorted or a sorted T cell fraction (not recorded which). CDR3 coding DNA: TGTGCCAGCAGCGTTGCGGGAGAGATATACAATGAGCAGTTCTTC. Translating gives CASSVAGEIYNEQFF.